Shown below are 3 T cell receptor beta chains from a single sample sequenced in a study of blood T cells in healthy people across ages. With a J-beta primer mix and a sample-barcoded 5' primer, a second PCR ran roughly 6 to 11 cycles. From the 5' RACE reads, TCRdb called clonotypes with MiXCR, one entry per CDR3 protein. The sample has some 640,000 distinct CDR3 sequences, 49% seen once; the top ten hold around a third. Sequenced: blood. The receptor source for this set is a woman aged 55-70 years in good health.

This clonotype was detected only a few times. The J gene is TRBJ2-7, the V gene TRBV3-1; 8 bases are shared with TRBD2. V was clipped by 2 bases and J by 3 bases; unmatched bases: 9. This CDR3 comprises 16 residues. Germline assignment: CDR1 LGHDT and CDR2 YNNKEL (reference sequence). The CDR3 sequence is CASSQQTSGSLYEQYF. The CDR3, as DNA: TGTGCCAGCAGCCAACAGACGAGCGGGAGTCTCTACGAGCAGTACTTC.

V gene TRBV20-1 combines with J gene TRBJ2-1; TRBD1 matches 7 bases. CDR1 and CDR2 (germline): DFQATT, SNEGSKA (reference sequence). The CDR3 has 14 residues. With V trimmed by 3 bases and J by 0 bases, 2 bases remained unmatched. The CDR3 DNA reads TGCAGTGCTAGCAGGGACAGCTCCTACAATGAGCAGTTCTTC. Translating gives CSASRDSSYNEQFF.

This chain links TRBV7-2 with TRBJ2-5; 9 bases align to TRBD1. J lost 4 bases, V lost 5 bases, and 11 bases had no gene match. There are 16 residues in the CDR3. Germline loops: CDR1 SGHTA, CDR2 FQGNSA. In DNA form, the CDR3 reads TGTGCCAGCAGCCCCTCCCTAACAGGGGGCAGAGAGACCCAGTACTTC. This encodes CASSPSLTGGRETQYF.